This is a list of T cell receptor beta chains from one sample in a study of molecular identifiers for immune sequencing clone quantification. TCRdb used MiXCR to reprocess the PCR reads, holding one entry per CDR3 protein. The sample records about 630,000 distinct CDR3 sequences, less than 30% being singletons. Sequenced: naive CD8+ T cells from blood, with Jurkat cell RNA spiked in. The receptor source for this set is a human donor in good health. Some libraries in this study had Jurkat cell RNA spiked in. Both conserved end residues are part of each CDR3. The order of the fields is J gene, D gene, clone size, V gene, CDR3 protein, CDR3 DNA. D genes are given only for firm matches. Rows give clone size only sometimes, using once, few, many, or a class for an expanded clone.

j_call: TRBJ1-1
d_call: .
clone_size: .
v_call: TRBV9
cdr3_aa: CASSVRRRGGLNTEAFF
cdr3_nt: TGTGCCAGCAGCGTGAGGCGGAGGGGGGGACTTAACACTGAAGCTTTCTTT

j_call: TRBJ2-2
d_call: .
clone_size: few
v_call: TRBV10-3
cdr3_aa: CAISDPGEGFSGELFF
cdr3_nt: TGTGCCATCAGTGACCCAGGGGAAGGCTTTTCCGGGGAGCTGTTTTTT

j_call: TRBJ2-5
d_call: .
clone_size: many
v_call: TRBV7-2
cdr3_aa: CASSSPPGETQYF
cdr3_nt: TGTGCCAGCAGTTCCCCGCCGGGGGAGACCCAGTACTTC

j_call: TRBJ2-7
d_call: TRBD2
clone_size: few
v_call: TRBV4-3
cdr3_aa: CASSQGLAGAGYEQYF
cdr3_nt: TGCGCCAGCAGCCAAGGATTAGCGGGGGCCGGATACGAGCAGTACTTC

j_call: TRBJ2-3
d_call: TRBD1
clone_size: .
v_call: TRBV5-4
cdr3_aa: CASSLTDRVSDTQYF
cdr3_nt: TGTGCCAGCAGCTTGACGGACAGGGTTTCAGATACGCAGTATTTT

j_call: TRBJ2-1
d_call: TRBD2
clone_size: few
v_call: TRBV11-3
cdr3_aa: CATLNTSGSNNEQFF
cdr3_nt: TGTGCCACCTTAAATACTAGCGGGAGCAACAATGAGCAGTTCTTC

j_call: TRBJ2-7
d_call: TRBD2
clone_size: many
v_call: TRBV5-1
cdr3_aa: CASSSEPSGIYEQYF
cdr3_nt: TGCGCCAGCAGCTCTGAACCTAGCGGGATCTACGAGCAGTACTTC

j_call: TRBJ1-4
d_call: TRBD1
clone_size: few
v_call: TRBV4-1
cdr3_aa: CASSQANRGPLNEKLFF
cdr3_nt: TGCGCCAGCAGCCAAGCGAACAGGGGGCCCCTAAATGAAAAACTGTTTTTT

j_call: TRBJ1-2
d_call: .
clone_size: few
v_call: TRBV15
cdr3_aa: CATSRGNKHSNYGYTF
cdr3_nt: TGTGCCACCAGCAGAGGAAATAAACATTCAAACTATGGCTACACCTTC

j_call: TRBJ2-7
d_call: TRBD2
clone_size: .
v_call: TRBV4-1
cdr3_aa: CASSSTSGNEQYF
cdr3_nt: TGCGCCAGCAGCTCGACTAGCGGGAACGAGCAGTACTTC

j_call: TRBJ1-5
d_call: .
clone_size: many
v_call: TRBV20-1
cdr3_aa: CSARAVRSSNQPQHF
cdr3_nt: TGCAGTGCTAGAGCCGTCAGAAGTAGCAATCAGCCCCAGCATTTT

j_call: TRBJ1-1
d_call: TRBD1
clone_size: many
v_call: TRBV7-9
cdr3_aa: CASRGTGVNTEAFF
cdr3_nt: TGTGCCAGCAGGGGGACAGGGGTGAACACTGAAGCTTTCTTT

j_call: TRBJ1-5
d_call: .
clone_size: many
v_call: TRBV4-2
cdr3_aa: CASSGTENQPQHF
cdr3_nt: TGTGCCAGCAGCGGAACAGAGAATCAGCCCCAGCATTTT

j_call: TRBJ1-6
d_call: .
clone_size: .
v_call: TRBV6-5
cdr3_aa: CATRRSIYSAGGSSPLHF
cdr3_nt: TGTGCCACCAGGCGTTCTATTTACTCAGCCGGAGGGAGTTCACCCCTCCACTTT

j_call: TRBJ1-1
d_call: .
clone_size: many
v_call: TRBV7-9
cdr3_aa: CASSGRENTEAFF
cdr3_nt: TGTGCCAGCAGCGGCAGGGAGAACACTGAAGCTTTCTTT

j_call: TRBJ2-7
d_call: .
clone_size: .
v_call: TRBV3-1
cdr3_aa: CASSRFLGVSYEQYF
cdr3_nt: TGTGCCAGCAGCCGGTTTTTGGGGGTATCCTACGAGCAGTACTTC

j_call: TRBJ2-2
d_call: .
clone_size: many
v_call: TRBV5-4
cdr3_aa: CASSANSWDTGELFF
cdr3_nt: TGTGCCAGCAGCGCTAACTCCTGGGACACCGGGGAGCTGTTTTTT

j_call: TRBJ2-3
d_call: .
clone_size: many
v_call: TRBV5-1
cdr3_aa: CASSLEAPSTDTQYF
cdr3_nt: TGCGCCAGCAGCTTGGAGGCCCCAAGCACAGATACGCAGTATTTT

j_call: TRBJ1-2
d_call: .
clone_size: .
v_call: TRBV7-4
cdr3_aa: CASSLGDGETNHGYTF
cdr3_nt: TGTGCCAGCAGCCTGGGGGACGGAGAAACTAACCATGGCTACACCTTC

j_call: TRBJ1-2
d_call: .
clone_size: .
v_call: TRBV4-3
cdr3_aa: CASSQDGLLYGYTF
cdr3_nt: TGCGCCAGCAGCCAAGATGGGCTGCTCTATGGCTACACCTTC

j_call: TRBJ2-3
d_call: .
clone_size: many
v_call: TRBV6-4
cdr3_aa: CASSADFTDTQYF
cdr3_nt: TGTGCCAGCAGTGCGGACTTCACAGATACGCAGTATTTT

j_call: TRBJ2-7
d_call: TRBD1
clone_size: .
v_call: TRBV27
cdr3_aa: CASSHGQGGWGEQYF
cdr3_nt: TGTGCCAGCAGTCACGGACAGGGGGGATGGGGCGAGCAGTACTTC

j_call: TRBJ1-1
d_call: TRBD1
clone_size: many
v_call: TRBV6-2/TRBV6-3
cdr3_aa: CASIDDRGRTEAFF
cdr3_nt: TGTGCCAGCATCGATGACAGGGGGAGGACTGAAGCTTTCTTT

j_call: TRBJ2-1
d_call: .
clone_size: many
v_call: TRBV5-1
cdr3_aa: CASSQPTGSFDEQFF
cdr3_nt: TGCGCCAGCAGCCAACCGACAGGTTCGTTCGATGAGCAGTTCTTC

j_call: TRBJ2-3
d_call: TRBD2
clone_size: many
v_call: TRBV7-7
cdr3_aa: CASSLLPGGGDTQYF
cdr3_nt: TGTGCTAGCAGCTTATTACCGGGAGGGGGAGATACGCAGTATTTT

j_call: TRBJ2-3
d_call: TRBD2
clone_size: many
v_call: TRBV12-3/TRBV12-4
cdr3_aa: CASSSGGSSTDTQYF
cdr3_nt: TGTGCCAGCAGTTCGGGGGGGAGTAGCACAGATACGCAGTATTTT

j_call: TRBJ2-7
d_call: TRBD2
clone_size: many
v_call: TRBV3-1
cdr3_aa: CASSHGAPAGDYEQYF
cdr3_nt: TGTGCCAGCAGCCATGGGGCTCCGGCGGGAGACTACGAGCAGTACTTC

j_call: TRBJ2-3
d_call: TRBD1
clone_size: .
v_call: TRBV19
cdr3_aa: CASTISDRGPDTQYF
cdr3_nt: TGTGCCAGTACCATTTCGGACAGGGGGCCAGATACGCAGTATTTT

j_call: TRBJ1-1
d_call: .
clone_size: many
v_call: TRBV27
cdr3_aa: CASSLFMNTEAFF
cdr3_nt: TGTGCCAGCAGTTTATTTATGAACACTGAAGCTTTCTTT

j_call: TRBJ1-4
d_call: .
clone_size: .
v_call: TRBV19
cdr3_aa: CATTDWGGDREKLFF
cdr3_nt: TGTGCCACCACGGACTGGGGCGGAGATCGGGAAAAACTGTTTTTT

j_call: TRBJ2-3
d_call: TRBD2
clone_size: .
v_call: TRBV20-1
cdr3_aa: CGARPRASGGADTQYF
cdr3_nt: TGCGGTGCTAGACCCCGGGCTAGCGGGGGTGCAGATACGCAGTATTTT

j_call: TRBJ1-2
d_call: TRBD1
clone_size: many
v_call: TRBV2
cdr3_aa: CASSAGTGVVDGYTF
cdr3_nt: TGTGCCAGCAGTGCCGGGACAGGGGTGGTGGATGGCTACACCTTC

j_call: TRBJ2-5
d_call: TRBD2
clone_size: few
v_call: TRBV7-3
cdr3_aa: CASSLTGGRAGTQYF
cdr3_nt: TGTGCCAGCAGCTTAACGGGCGGGAGGGCCGGGACCCAGTACTTC

j_call: TRBJ2-5
d_call: .
clone_size: many
v_call: TRBV28
cdr3_aa: CASSSQGLPVGETQYF
cdr3_nt: TGTGCCAGCAGTTCCCAGGGACTCCCGGTTGGAGAGACCCAGTACTTC

j_call: TRBJ1-1
d_call: TRBD1
clone_size: few
v_call: TRBV12-3/TRBV12-4
cdr3_aa: CASSLGRTGGLTEAFF
cdr3_nt: TGTGCCAGCAGTTTAGGGAGGACAGGCGGGCTCACTGAAGCTTTCTTT

j_call: TRBJ2-3
d_call: .
clone_size: few
v_call: TRBV6-5
cdr3_aa: CASSPGYSDPTDTQYF
cdr3_nt: TGTGCCAGCAGTCCAGGGTACTCAGACCCCACAGATACGCAGTATTTT

j_call: TRBJ2-6
d_call: .
clone_size: few
v_call: TRBV18
cdr3_aa: CASSPYRSGGGANVLTF
cdr3_nt: TGTGCCAGCTCACCCTACCGATCCGGGGGTGGGGCCAACGTCCTGACTTTC

j_call: TRBJ2-1
d_call: .
clone_size: few
v_call: TRBV28
cdr3_aa: CASTKSGTWGYNEQFF
cdr3_nt: TGTGCCAGCACCAAATCCGGGACTTGGGGCTACAATGAGCAGTTCTTC

j_call: TRBJ2-7
d_call: .
clone_size: .
v_call: TRBV20-1
cdr3_aa: CSARVNRAVSRYEQYF
cdr3_nt: TGCAGTGCTAGAGTAAACAGGGCAGTTAGCCGATACGAGCAGTACTTC

j_call: TRBJ2-6
d_call: .
clone_size: .
v_call: TRBV4-3
cdr3_aa: CTSSQDRFRGGLNSGANVLTF
cdr3_nt: TGCACCAGCAGCCAAGATCGTTTTCGGGGCGGGTTGAACTCTGGGGCCAACGTCCTGACTTTC

j_call: TRBJ2-3
d_call: TRBD2
clone_size: many
v_call: TRBV6-5
cdr3_aa: CASSWVAGATDTQYF
cdr3_nt: TGTGCCAGCAGCTGGGTAGCGGGGGCGACAGATACGCAGTATTTT

j_call: TRBJ2-1
d_call: .
clone_size: .
v_call: TRBV20-1
cdr3_aa: CSASSPKSSYNEQFF
cdr3_nt: TGCAGTGCCTCTTCCCCTAAGAGCTCCTACAATGAGCAGTTCTTC

j_call: TRBJ2-7
d_call: .
clone_size: few
v_call: TRBV6-1
cdr3_aa: CASSNPQAGWDVF
cdr3_nt: TGTGCCAGCAGTAACCCACAGGCGGGCTGGGACGTCTTC

j_call: TRBJ2-3
d_call: TRBD2
clone_size: .
v_call: TRBV11-1
cdr3_aa: CASSLGVVVSGGPEGDTQYF
cdr3_nt: TGTGCCAGCAGCTTAGGTGTGGTGGTCTCGGGAGGGCCGGAGGGAGATACGCAGTATTTT

j_call: TRBJ2-1
d_call: .
clone_size: .
v_call: TRBV5-1
cdr3_aa: CASSLDMAAYNEQFF
cdr3_nt: TGCGCCAGCAGCTTGGATATGGCAGCCTACAATGAGCAGTTCTTC